This T cell receptor beta chain is from a study of blood T cells in healthy people across ages (dated by TCRdb to between 2014 and 2016). General notes on the study: Template switching captured roughly one uniquely barcoded TCR beta cDNA molecule per two T cells in model experiments. To avoid experimental bias, donors of different ages were distributed randomly across sequencing lanes. To track age-related changes in TCR beta repertoire diversity, the study relied on deep sequencing normalized with unique cDNA molecular identifiers. Using the same blood draw, the study looked at two additional independent replicas of 1 million unique cDNA reads for two donors, one aged 18 to 30 and the other aged 80 or older. The donors were split into four age groups: young (average roughly 15 years), middle-aged (39), aged (approximately 60) and long-lived (more than 80). Study-wide conclusions, independent of this receptor: Compared with the aged group, the long-lived group had more naive CD4+ T cells, fewer expanded clones and increased TCR diversity, suggesting age selection. As age increased, observed TCR beta diversity per million T cells dropped in a roughly linear way, and a significant reduction was already evident by age 40. Estimates of total diversity based on one million sequenced T cells were considered lower bounds and underestimates. The CMV infection status of donors was not known, potentially confounding age-related changes in expanded clonotypes. Since profiling was done on bulk unsorted PBMCs, naive and antigen-experienced compartments could not be conclusively compared. There was a strong correlation between observed TCR beta diversity and the percentage of naive T cells measured by flow cytometry.

Donors were roughly 40 systemically healthy Caucasian individuals from Russia aged roughly 6 to 90 years. Approximately 10 milliliters of peripheral blood were collected from each donor into EDTA-treated Vacutainer tubes. PBMCs were isolated by Ficoll-Paque density-gradient centrifugation, with at least 7 million obtained per sample. Trizol reagent was used to extract total RNA from PBMCs, with at least 6 micrograms per sample. For every donor, an aliquot of PBMCs went through flow cytometry to measure the percentages of naive CD45RAhigh/CD27high T cells. Notes on this clonotype: The antigen it binds to is not known. Nothing much larger sits one base from this clone, and base qualities are not available.

The CDR3 runs 14 amino acids, cysteine and phenylalanine included. Only CDR3 DNA remains: 42 bases, in frame from the first base. As encoded in the germline V gene (reference sequence), CDR1 is GTSNPN while CDR2 is SVGIG. V lost 1 base and J lost 4 bases, and the count of bases not matched to a germline gene is 3. The receptor library was made with 5' RACE. The reads were generated on an Illumina HiSeq 2500. A second PCR of roughly 7 to 12 cycles was performed with a sample-barcoded 5' primer and a J-beta primer mix. A unique molecular identifier was introduced onto each TCR beta cDNA molecule by a template-switch 5' adaptor carrying 12 random nucleotides. Each sample yielded at least 3 million CDR3-containing paired-end reads. The Mint cDNA synthesis kit, primed by a TRBC-specific oligonucleotide, was used to synthesize first-strand cDNA from all RNA. After uracil-DNA glycosylase treatment, a first 18-cycle PCR used universal primers M1SS and BC2_uni_R on all cDNA. The authors' pipeline ran thus. Each sample was normalized by randomly selecting 1 million high-quality reads, each carrying a distinct molecular identifier. Reads with shared molecular identifiers were discarded instead of being binned into consensus sequences. MiTCR, set to a Q25 quality threshold and the strictest error-elimination algorithm, was used for CDR3 identification, clonotype clustering and error correction. A nonparametric unseen species model with Euler transformation was used to estimate lower-bound total TCR beta diversity. TCRdb trimmed the raw reads at Q25, called clones with MiXCR and kept productive beta chains. Each CDR3 protein appears once, grouped with its most common genes and DNA. TCRdb's processing, not the study's, gives the V and J calls here. This sample is represented by about 1.4 million distinct CDR3 sequences; approximately 59% of them were singletons. The ten top clones hold 6.5% to 8.5% of the sample.

The sample consisted of blood. The V and J genes are TRBV30 and TRBJ2-1; the central 8 bases match TRBD2. This receptor was taken from a young man in good health. The CDR3 corresponds to CAWSGLARYNEQFF. The bases read TGTGCCTGGAGTGGACTAGCGCGGTACAATGAGCAGTTCTTC.